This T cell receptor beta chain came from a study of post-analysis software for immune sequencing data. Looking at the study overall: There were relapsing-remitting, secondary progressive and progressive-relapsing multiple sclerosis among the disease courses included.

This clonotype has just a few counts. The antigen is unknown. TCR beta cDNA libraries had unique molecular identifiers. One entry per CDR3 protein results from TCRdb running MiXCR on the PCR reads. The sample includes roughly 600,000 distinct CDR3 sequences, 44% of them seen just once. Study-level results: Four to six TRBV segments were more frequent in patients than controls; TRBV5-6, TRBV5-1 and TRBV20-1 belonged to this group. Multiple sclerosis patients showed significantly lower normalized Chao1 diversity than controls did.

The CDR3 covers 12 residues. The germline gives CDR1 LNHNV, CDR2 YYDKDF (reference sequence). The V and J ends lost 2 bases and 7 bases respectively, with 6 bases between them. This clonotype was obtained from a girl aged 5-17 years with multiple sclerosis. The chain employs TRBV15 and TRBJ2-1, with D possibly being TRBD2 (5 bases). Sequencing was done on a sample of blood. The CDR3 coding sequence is TGTGCCACCAGCAGACGGAGGAATGAGCAGTTCTTC. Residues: CATSRRRNEQFF.